This T cell receptor (beta chain) was sequenced during a study of T-cell memory formation after mild COVID-19. MiXCR was run by TCRdb on the 5' RACE reads, yielding one entry per CDR3 protein. The top ten clones hold under 3.5% of a sample with about 210,000 distinct CDR3 sequences, roughly a tenth of them seen once. The table lists this clonotype with a few counts. Sequencing was carried out using PBMCs or a T cell subset sorted from them (not recorded which). This TCR was sampled from a man aged 18 to 35 who had mild COVID-19 (a few samples of this study predate the infection). Cell type and time point are not known.

The chain's CDR3 is CASSPGTSVETQYF. Here the CDR3 DNA reads TGTGCCAGCAGTCCCGGGACTAGCGTAGAGACCCAGTACTTC. The gene calls are TRBV2 and TRBJ2-5; TRBD2 aligns across 10 bases. V dropped 5 bases and J dropped 4; count of bases not matched to a gene: 4. CDR1 is SNHLY, CDR2 FYNNEI, per germline. The CDR3 runs to 14 residues. The variable domain in full, completed from reference TRBV2 and TRBJ2-5, reads EPEVTQTPSHQVTQMGQEVILRCVPISNHLYFYWYRQILGQKVEFLVSFYNNEISEKSEIFDDQFSVERPDGSNFTLKIRSTKLEDSAMYFCASSPGTSVETQYFGPGTRLLVL.